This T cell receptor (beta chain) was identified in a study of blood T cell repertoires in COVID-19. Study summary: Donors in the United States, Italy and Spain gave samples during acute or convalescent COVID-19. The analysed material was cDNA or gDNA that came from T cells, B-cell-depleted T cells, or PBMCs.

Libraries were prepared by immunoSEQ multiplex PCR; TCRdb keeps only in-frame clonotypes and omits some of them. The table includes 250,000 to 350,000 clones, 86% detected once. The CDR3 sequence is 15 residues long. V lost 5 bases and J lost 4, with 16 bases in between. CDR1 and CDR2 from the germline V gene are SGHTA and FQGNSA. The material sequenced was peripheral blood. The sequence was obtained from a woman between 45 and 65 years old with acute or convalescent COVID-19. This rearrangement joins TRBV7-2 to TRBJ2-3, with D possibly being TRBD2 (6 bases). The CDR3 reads CASSPIGSVPDTQYF. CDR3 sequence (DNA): TGTGCCAGCAGCCCCATCGGGAGTGTCCCAGATACGCAGTATTTT.